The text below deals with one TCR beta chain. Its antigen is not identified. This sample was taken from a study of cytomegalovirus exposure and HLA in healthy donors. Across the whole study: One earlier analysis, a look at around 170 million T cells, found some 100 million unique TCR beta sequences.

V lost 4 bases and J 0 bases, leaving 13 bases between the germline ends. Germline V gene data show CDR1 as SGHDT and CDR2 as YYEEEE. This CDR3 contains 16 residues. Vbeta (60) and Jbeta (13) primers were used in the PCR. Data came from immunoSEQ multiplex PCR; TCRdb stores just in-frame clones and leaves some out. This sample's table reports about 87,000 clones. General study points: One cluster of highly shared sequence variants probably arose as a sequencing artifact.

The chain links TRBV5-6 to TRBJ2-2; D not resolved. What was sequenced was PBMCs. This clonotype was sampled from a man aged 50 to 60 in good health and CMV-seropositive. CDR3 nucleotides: TGTGCCAGCAGCCCTACAGCCTTCGCGAACACCGGGGAGCTGTTTTTT. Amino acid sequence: CASSPTAFANTGELFF.